Presented here are 22 T cell receptor beta chains from one specimen sequenced in a study of regulatory T cells in long-lasting Graves disease. The time point was: newly diagnosed GD, antithyroid drugs for less than 3 months. With RNA extracted from PBMCs as input, the TCR library was made. Arm-PCR of CDR3 regions and iRepertoire HTBI primers were used to build TCR beta libraries. One entry per CDR3 protein, called by TCRdb with MiXCR from the multiplex PCR reads. Of 520,000 or so distinct CDR3 sequences in the sample, 9.5% to 15% were seen once. This sample was shared with a second study, whose subject was T cells in Graves' hyperthyroidism and ophthalmopathy.

Sequencing was performed on peripheral blood mononuclear cells (PBMCs), taken at new diagnosis, from a patient treated with antithyroid drugs. The receptors stem from a woman in her twenties or thirties with Graves disease.

This clonotype was seen at least ten times. This chain connects TRBV28 to TRBJ2-2; 12 positions match TRBD2. Trimming cost V 5 bases and J 4 bases; bases outside gene matches: 2. The CDR3 has 15 residues. The germline gives CDR1 MDHEN, CDR2 SYDVKM. The CDR3 DNA is TGTGCCAGCAGTACACTAGCGGGAGGCACCGGGGAGCTGTTTTTT. Translation: CASSTLAGGTGELFF.

This clonotype was recorded at least ten times. This chain connects TRBV6-2 or TRBV6-3 to TRBJ1-2; D is perhaps TRBD1 (6 bases). This CDR3 contains 16 residues. CDR1 is MNHEY and CDR2 is SVGEGT in the germline V gene. V lost 5 bases and J lost 5, with 21 bases in between. This chain's CDR3 is CASSENRAARPYGYTF. The CDR3 bases are TGTGCCAGCAGTGAAAACAGGGCCGCCCGACCATATGGCTACACCTTC.

The chain is built from TRBV2 and TRBJ2-1; no clear D. CDR1 SNHLY and CDR2 FYNNEI come from the germline V gene. V was clipped by 11 bases and J by 0 bases, with 11 bases between them. This CDR3 region has 13 residues. The CDR3 loop reads CAGVAFSYNEQFF. The CDR3 DNA sequence: TGTGCCGGAGTAGCTTTCTCCTACAATGAGCAGTTCTTC.

This chain connects TRBV30 to TRBJ1-1; 7 bases are a match to TRBD1. The germline V gene has CDR1 GTSNPN and CDR2 SVGIG (reference sequence). CDR3 length: 11 amino acids. Trimming took 8 bases from V and 3 from J; bases not matched to a gene: 3. The CDR3 region has the DNA TGTGCCGGGACAGAATACACTGAAGCTTTCTTT. Translated, it gives CAGTEYTEAFF.

This clonotype turned up a few times. The chain couples TRBV4-3 to TRBJ2-1; 10 nucleotides match TRBD2. V lost 0 bases, J lost 3 bases, and 14 bases stayed unmatched. The CDR3 runs 20 residues. Germline loops: CDR1 LGHNA, CDR2 YSLEER. The CDR3 loop is CASSQEKILAGPLRYNEQFF. CDR3 sequence (DNA): TGCGCCAGCAGCCAAGAGAAGATACTAGCGGGACCCTTACGCTACAATGAGCAGTTCTTC.

In its sample, this clonotype was seen many times. This chain joins TRBV27 and TRBJ2-3; 9 bases line up with TRBD2. The length of the CDR3 is 17 residues. The V gene end was trimmed by 4 bases and the J gene end by 2 bases; junction bases not matched to a gene: 10. Germline assignment: CDR1 MNHEY and CDR2 SMNVEV (reference sequence). This CDR3 reads CASSSQPTSGPTDTQYF. The CDR3, as DNA: TGTGCCAGCAGTTCCCAGCCGACTAGCGGCCCCACAGATACGCAGTATTTT.

The chain combines TRBV11-2 with TRBJ2-3; 9 bases map to TRBD2. The V gene end was trimmed by 4 bases and the J gene end by 5 bases; junction bases not matched to a gene: 10. This CDR3 comprises 16 residues. Germline values: CDR1 SGHAT, CDR2 FQNNGV. CDR3 coding DNA: TGTGCCAGCAGCTCCTTTAGCGGGAGTTCAGGAGATACGCAGTATTTT. Its translation is CASSSFSGSSGDTQYF. Looking up the rest from reference TRBV11-2 and TRBJ2-3 gives the full variable domain: EAGVAQSPRYKIIEKRQSVAFWCNPISGHATLYWYQQILGQGPKLLIQFQNNGVVDDSQLPKDRFSAERLKGVDSTLKIQPAKLEDSAVYLCASSSFSGSSGDTQYFGPGTRLTVL.

The chain employs TRBV20-1 and TRBJ1-2, with 8 bases lining up with TRBD1. The CDR3 length is 13 residues. The germline gives CDR1 DFQATT, CDR2 SNEGSKA (reference sequence). V was clipped by 4 bases and J by 5 bases; unmatched bases: 6. The CDR3 protein is CSAIRTGRYGYTF. For the CDR3, the DNA is TGCAGTGCTATTAGGACAGGGAGGTATGGCTACACCTTC.

The rearrangement joins TRBV7-9 to TRBJ2-1; 13 bases map to TRBD2. Germline assignment: CDR1 SEHNR and CDR2 FQNEAQ (reference sequence). This CDR3 is built from 15 residues. Trimming at V came to 5 bases and at J to 8 bases, leaving 6 bases not matched to a gene. CDR3 sequence reads: CASSTGLAGIHEQFF. In DNA form, the CDR3 reads TGTGCCAGCAGCACGGGACTAGCGGGAATCCATGAGCAGTTCTTC.

This clonotype was observed many times. This sequence joins TRBV28 and TRBJ1-1; weak D call: TRBD1 (6 bases). The CDR3 covers 14 residues. Per germline, CDR1 MDHEN and CDR2 SYDVKM. V lost 5 bases, J lost 5 bases, and 15 bases lay in between. The CDR3 here is CASSRLPTGTEAFF. Here the CDR3 DNA reads TGTGCCAGCAGTCGTCTCCCTACAGGGACTGAAGCTTTCTTT.

This clonotype was seen many times. The rearrangement joins TRBV28 to TRBJ1-1; no clear D gene. Trimming removed 4 bases at V and 3 bases at J, with 12 bases between. Per germline, CDR1 MDHEN and CDR2 SYDVKM. There are 14 residues in the CDR3. This CDR3 is CASSYPNSDTEAFF. The CDR3 DNA is TGTGCCAGCAGTTATCCCAACAGCGACACTGAAGCTTTCTTT.

This clonotype appeared many times. The chain recombines TRBV11-2 with TRBJ2-5; 11 bases line up with TRBD2. Per germline, CDR1 SGHAT and CDR2 FQNNGV. This CDR3 has 15 amino acids. Trimming cost V 5 bases and J 3 bases; bases outside gene matches: 5. For the CDR3, the DNA is TGTGCCAGCAGCCTACTAGCGGGGGTGAAAGAGACCCAGTACTTC. Translated: CASSLLAGVKETQYF.

Regarding this clonotype: Given a much more abundant clone one base away, this may be a read error. The CDR3 does not end in the conserved phenylalanine or tryptophan, so this is likely a read error. This chain links TRBV6-2 or TRBV6-3 with TRBJ1-1; no reliable D call. V lost 2 bases to trimming and J lost 7 bases, with 14 bases between them. The CDR3 runs to 14 residues. Germline CDR1 MNHEY, CDR2 SVGEGT. The CDR3 sequence: CASSYRPGSGEAFI. The CDR3 nucleotides read TGTGCCAGCAGTTACAGGCCTGGCAGCGGTGAAGCTTTCATT.

The chain uses TRBV11-1 and TRBJ2-1; D might be TRBD1 (5 bases). V gave up 5 bases and J gave up 4 bases, with 15 bases separating them. Germline-derived CDR1 and CDR2 are SGHAT and FQDESV (reference sequence). This CDR3 region has 15 residues. CDR3 sequence: CASSPVGQGYNEQFF. CDR3 bases: TGTGCCAGCAGCCCAGTCGGTCAGGGATACAATGAGCAGTTCTTC.

This clonotype was seen ten or more times. The rearrangement joins TRBV12-3 or TRBV12-4 to TRBJ1-5; weak D call: TRBD1 (5 bases). Trimming took off 3 bases at V and 7 bases at J, with 16 bases between the two ends. The CDR3 totals 15 residues. CDR3 DNA: TGTGCCAGCAGTTTTTCGGGGGTGAGCGACCAGCCCCAGCATTTT. It is translated as CASSFSGVSDQPQHF.

This clonotype occurred many times. This chain uses TRBV2 with TRBJ2-2, with D possibly called TRBD1 or TRBD2 (5 bases each). CDR3 length: 16 amino acids. Trimming left V 1 base short and J 6 bases short, with 15 bases between. Germline-derived CDR1 and CDR2 are SNHLY and FYNNEI. CDR3 sequence: CASSEVDTRLSGELFF. The DNA for the CDR3 is TGTGCCAGCAGTGAAGTGGACACTAGGCTCTCCGGGGAGCTGTTTTTT.

This clonotype was seen at least ten times. This chain connects TRBV6-4 to TRBJ2-3; TRBD1 aligns across 7 bases. V was clipped by 5 bases and J by 0 bases; unmatched bases: 5. The CDR3 spans 15 residues. Germline V gene sequence: CDR1 MRHNA, CDR2 SNTAGT. The CDR3 loop is CASSYGTVSTDTQYF. DNA of the CDR3: TGTGCCAGCAGTTACGGGACAGTTAGCACAGATACGCAGTATTTT.

J is TRBJ1-2 and V is TRBV4-1; 8 nucleotides agree with TRBD1. The CDR3 is made up of 14 amino acids. CDR1 is MGHRA and CDR2 is YSYEKL in the germline V gene. V gave up 3 bases and J gave up 5 bases; unmatched junction bases: 5. CDR3 nucleotide sequence: TGCGCCAGCAGCCAGACAGGGGCGGTATATGGCTACACCTTC. Translated: CASSQTGAVYGYTF.

As concerns this clonotype: A read error is possible here, since a much larger clone lies one base away. The V call is TRBV24-1, the J call TRBJ2-3; tentatively, D is TRBD2 (5 bases). Germline CDR1 is KGHDR and CDR2 is SFDVKD. Trimming left V 4 bases short and J 1 base short, with 14 bases between. The length of the CDR3 is 16 residues. The CDR3 nucleotides read TGTGCCACCAGTGACCTGCTAGGAGGAGGCACAGATACGCAGTATTTT. The encoded protein is CATSDLLGGGTDTQYF.

A few counts support this clonotype. This sequence joins TRBV20-1 and TRBJ2-4, with TRBD2 as a possible D gene (6 bases). This CDR3 contains 14 residues. Germline loops: CDR1 DFQATT, CDR2 SNEGSKA (reference sequence). V was shortened by 3 bases and J by 6 bases, with 15 bases between the two germline ends. The CDR3 bases are TGCAGTGCTAGTCCTAGGGGAGGCGGAAACATTCAGTACTTC. It specifies CSASPRGGGNIQYF.

This clonotype was seen repeatedly, ten times or more. The J gene is TRBJ2-7, the V gene TRBV28, with 7 bases that match TRBD1. The CDR3 is made up of 14 amino acids. With V trimmed by 4 bases and J by 2 bases, 5 bases remained unmatched. The germline gives CDR1 MDHEN, CDR2 SYDVKM. CDR3 sequence reads: CASSYRGAAYEQYF. In DNA, the CDR3 is TGTGCCAGCAGTTACAGGGGTGCAGCCTACGAGCAGTACTTC.

At least ten counts were recorded for this clonotype. CDR3 sequence reads: CASSTGGGDEQFF. The CDR3 coding sequence is TGTGCCAGCAGTACCGGAGGGGGGGATGAGCAGTTCTTC. This chain connects TRBV28 to TRBJ2-1; perhaps TRBD2 as D (7 bases). Per germline, CDR1 MDHEN and CDR2 SYDVKM. This CDR3 is 13 amino acids long. V was shortened by 5 bases and J by 8 bases, with 13 bases between the two germline ends.